This section outlines one TCR beta chain sequence together with its context. Its specificity is unknown. The source of the sample is a study of hypomethylating agent response in myelodysplastic syndrome. Overall study context: Six or seven patients responded with complete response or hematologic improvement; roughly 5 did not.

Whole-study results and caveats: Shared GLIPH2 clusters possibly recognizing novel MDS antigens remain unconfirmed.

Per the authors' pipeline: Previously reported viral-epitope specificity per VDJdb covered approximately 1.7% of 150,000 to 200,000 unique clonotypes. TCRdb's copy holds only in-frame clones and misses some; the assay was immunoSEQ multiplex PCR. V and J calls and clone size come straight from that table; D and trimming were deduced from the DNA. In the table there are under 6,000 clones, 83% of which are singletons. This CDR3 is 14 amino acids long. Germline V gene sequence: CDR1 LGHNA, CDR2 YSLEER. Trimming shortened V by 4 bases and J by 10 bases, and 17 bases separated the two germline ends. V and J are TRBV4-3 and TRBJ2-1; D unclear. The material was bone marrow, obtained before or after starting hypomethylating agent treatment for myelodysplastic syndrome (not recorded which). The receptor's source is a human donor with myelodysplastic syndrome. CDR3 residues: CASSPRGATVEQFF. Here the CDR3 DNA reads TGCGCCAGCAGCCCACGAGGAGCCACGGTCGAGCAGTTCTTC.